Detailed here is one T cell receptor beta chain. As yet, its antigen is unknown. This specimen comes from a study of T cell repertoires in cytomegalovirus infection. The overall study: Indications of both CMV infection and matching HLA type were provided by public TCR beta signatures.

V was shortened by 5 bases and J by 0 bases, with 19 bases between the two germline ends. Germline loops: CDR1 WNHNN, CDR2 SYGVQD (reference sequence). The CDR3 loop spans 17 amino acids. Findings and limits, study-wide: Carriers of CMV and the relevant HLA type were discriminated by public TCR beta frequency. Clonotype analysis showed dominance of the ex vivo response by HLA-C-restricted CMV-specific TCR beta clonotypes.

TCRdb itself ran the reads through MiXCR, one entry per CDR3 protein. The sample holds roughly 500,000 distinct CDR3 sequences; approximately 15% are singletons and the top ten take roughly 25%. The receptor was isolated from a human donor in good health (CMV status not recorded). Some clones in this sample may be carry-over from other donors' samples. The V gene is TRBV10-1, the J gene TRBJ1-1; D remains unclear. The sequencing sample was made of CD8+ T cells from PBMCs. The CDR3 sequence: CASSRALIGILNTEAFF. The CDR3 coding sequence is TGCGCCAGCAGTCGGGCCTTGATAGGTATCTTGAACACTGAAGCTTTCTTT.